This section outlines one T cell receptor (beta chain) sequence together with its context. V was pared by 0 bases and J by 6 bases, with 6 bases between. The CDR3 extends over 13 amino acids. Germline values: CDR1 SGHDT, CDR2 YYEEEE. Clones were read by immunoSEQ multiplex PCR, and TCRdb kept only the in-frame ones, dropping some. Found here are some 95,000 clones, 80% to 95% of them singletons; the top ten hold around 3%. This specimen belongs to a study of control samples from healthy donors and cancer patients. The genes are TRBV5-6 and TRBJ1-4; D ambiguous. The receptor comes from a human donor in good health. The donor label of this sample is uncertain. The sequenced material came from blood. The CDR3 nucleotides are TGTGCCAGCAGCTTGGTAATGGATGAAAAACTGTTTTTT. Residues: CASSLVMDEKLFF. The full variable domain, rest sourced from reference TRBV5-6 and TRBJ1-4, is DAGVTQSPTHLIKTRGQQVTLRCSPKSGHDTVSWYQQALGQGPQFIFQYYEEEERQRGNFPDRFSGHQFPNYSSELNVNALLLGDSALYLCASSLVMDEKLFFGSGTQLSVL.